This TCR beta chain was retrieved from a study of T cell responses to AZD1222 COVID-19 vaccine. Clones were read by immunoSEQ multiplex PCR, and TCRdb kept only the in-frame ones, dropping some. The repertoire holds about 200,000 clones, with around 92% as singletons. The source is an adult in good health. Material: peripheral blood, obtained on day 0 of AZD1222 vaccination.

CDR3 protein: CASSRAGTQSNEQFF. The CDR3 region has the DNA TGCGCCAGCAGTCGAGCGGGTACCCAATCCAATGAGCAGTTCTTC. The chain is built from TRBV5-1 and TRBJ2-1; a weak D match, TRBD2 (6 bases). The length of the CDR3 is 15 residues. The V and J ends lost 5 bases and 6 bases respectively, with 18 bases between them. Germline V gene data show CDR1 as SGHRS and CDR2 as YFSETQ.